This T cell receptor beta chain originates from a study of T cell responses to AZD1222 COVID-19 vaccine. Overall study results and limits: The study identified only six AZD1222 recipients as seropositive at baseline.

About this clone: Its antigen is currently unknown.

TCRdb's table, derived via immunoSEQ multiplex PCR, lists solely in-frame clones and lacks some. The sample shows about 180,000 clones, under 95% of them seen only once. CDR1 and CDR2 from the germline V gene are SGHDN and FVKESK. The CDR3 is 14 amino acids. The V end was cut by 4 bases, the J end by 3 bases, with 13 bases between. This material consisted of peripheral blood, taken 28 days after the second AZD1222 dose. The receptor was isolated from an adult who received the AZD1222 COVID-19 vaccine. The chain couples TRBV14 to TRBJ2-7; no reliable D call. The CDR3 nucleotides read TGTGCCAGCAGCCGGAATCTTGAGAGCTACGAGCAGTACTTC. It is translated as CASSRNLESYEQYF.